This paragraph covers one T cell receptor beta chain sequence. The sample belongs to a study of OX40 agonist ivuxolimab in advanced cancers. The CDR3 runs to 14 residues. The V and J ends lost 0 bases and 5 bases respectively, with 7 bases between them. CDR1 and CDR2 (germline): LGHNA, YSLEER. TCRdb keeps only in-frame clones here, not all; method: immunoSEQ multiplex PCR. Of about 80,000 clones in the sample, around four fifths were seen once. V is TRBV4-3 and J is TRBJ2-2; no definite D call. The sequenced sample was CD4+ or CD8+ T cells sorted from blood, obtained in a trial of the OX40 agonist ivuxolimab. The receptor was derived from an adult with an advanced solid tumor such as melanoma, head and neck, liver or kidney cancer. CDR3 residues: CASSQDAGTGELFF. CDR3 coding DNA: TGCGCCAGCAGCCAAGATGCAGGAACCGGGGAGCTGTTTTTT.